This is a list of T cell receptor beta chains from one sample in a study of human T cells and chemical hapten exposure. TCRdb fed the RACE reads into MiXCR, producing one record per CDR3 protein. The sample lists around 110,000 distinct CDR3 sequences, roughly an eighth seen once, with roughly 1.5% in the top ten. This sample comprised whole blood, obtained in connection with sensitization to the hapten diphenylcyclopropenone (DPC). These receptors all stem from a woman between 45 and 65 years old with alopecia areata. Some clones in this sample may be carry-over from other donors' samples. CDR3s include the opening cysteine and the closing phenylalanine or tryptophan. D genes are given only for firm matches. Only some rows state a clone size, as once, few, many or a class for expanded clones.

>-|TRBV6-2/TRBV6-3|TRBD1|TRBJ2-7
CASRRSGTGEKEQYF
TGTGCCAGCAGACGATCCGGGACAGGGGAGAAAGAGCAGTACTTC
>many|TRBV7-8|-|TRBJ2-1
CASSLAGVTREFF
TGTGCCAGCAGCTTAGCCGGGGTGACGCGTGAGTTCTTC
>few|TRBV7-8|TRBD2|TRBJ2-3
CASSLWSSGSTVNTQYF
TGTGCCAGCAGCTTATGGTCTAGCGGGAGTACGGTAAATACGCAGTATTTT
>once|TRBV4-2|-|TRBJ2-3
CASSQELSTDTQYF
TGTGCCAGCAGCCAAGAACTGAGCACAGATACGCAGTATTTT
>few|TRBV20-1|TRBD2|TRBJ2-1
CSARLAGRHNEQFF
TGCAGTGCTAGGCTAGCGGGGCGACACAATGAGCAGTTCTTC
>many|TRBV7-8|TRBD2|TRBJ2-3
CASSWPKRGTSTDTQYF
TGTGCCAGCAGCTGGCCCAAGCGGGGGACTAGCACAGATACGCAGTATTTT
>many|TRBV12-3/TRBV12-4|TRBD1|TRBJ1-3
CASSPRGANSGNTIYF
TGTGCCAGCAGTCCCAGGGGGGCGAACTCTGGAAACACCATATATTTT
>many|TRBV6-1|-|TRBJ1-1
CASSDRGDYTEAFF
TGTGCCAGCAGTGATCGGGGGGATTACACTGAAGCTTTCTTT
>few|TRBV7-9|TRBD1|TRBJ2-7
CASSSRGTGAYEQYF
TGTGCCAGCAGCTCTAGAGGGACAGGGGCCTACGAGCAGTACTTC
>many|TRBV6-2/TRBV6-3|-|TRBJ2-7
CASRVGGSYEQYF
TGTGCCAGCCGAGTCGGGGGCAGCTACGAGCAGTACTTC
>-|TRBV29-1|-|TRBJ1-5
CSVTWQGSNQPQHF
TGCAGCGTTACCTGGCAGGGGAGCAATCAGCCCCAGCATTTT
>-|TRBV28|-|TRBJ2-5
CASSHKTQYF
TGTGCCAGCAGCCATAAGACCCAGTACTTC
>many|TRBV3-1|-|TRBJ1-6
CASSRGETGPVAPLHF
TGTGCCAGCAGCCGTGGAGAGACGGGGCCCGTCGCACCCCTCCACTTT
>few|TRBV7-6|-|TRBJ2-5
CASSRLYETQYF
TGTGCCAGCAGCCGATTGTATGAGACCCAGTACTTC
>-|TRBV7-2|-|TRBJ1-2
CASSPVLYGYTF
TGTGCCAGCAGCCCCGTCCTCTATGGCTACACCTTC
>few|TRBV11-2|-|TRBJ1-2
CASSVQQVGDGYTF
TGTGCCAGCAGCGTACAACAGGTTGGCGATGGCTACACCTTC
>many|TRBV11-2|-|TRBJ2-6
CASSPAAGANVLTF
TGTGCCAGCAGCCCTGCAGCCGGGGCCAACGTCCTGACTTTC
>few|TRBV7-2|-|TRBJ1-5
CASSLSGVPQPQHF
TGTGCCAGCAGCCTCTCGGGGGTCCCACAGCCCCAGCATTTT
>few|TRBV4-3|-|TRBJ2-1
CASSQEGGVGNEQFF
TGCGCCAGCAGCCAAGAAGGGGGAGTGGGCAATGAGCAGTTCTTC
>many|TRBV28|-|TRBJ1-5
CASSLGPRGNQPQHF
TGTGCCAGCAGTTTGGGGCCACGGGGCAATCAGCCCCAGCATTTT
>many|TRBV6-1|-|TRBJ2-7
CASSEPREQYF
TGTGCCAGCAGTGAACCCAGAGAGCAGTACTTC
>many|TRBV24-1|-|TRBJ1-2
CATSDPATGNYGYTF
TGTGCCACCAGTGATCCCGCAACAGGGAACTATGGCTACACCTTC
>many|TRBV6-2/TRBV6-3|TRBD2|TRBJ2-2
CAIPGTSGLNTGELFF
TGTGCCATCCCGGGGACTAGCGGACTTAACACCGGGGAGCTGTTTTTT
>-|TRBV7-9|-|TRBJ1-1
CASSLAGGMNTEAFF
TGTGCCAGCAGCTTAGCGGGCGGGATGAACACTGAAGCTTTCTTT
>few|TRBV28|-|TRBJ2-3
CASSPGDAASTDTQYF
TGTGCCAGCAGCCCCGGGGACGCCGCTAGCACAGATACGCAGTATTTT
>few|TRBV7-9|TRBD1|TRBJ1-1
CASSLSGGSTEAFF
TGTGCCAGCAGCTTATCAGGGGGCAGCACTGAAGCTTTCTTT
>few|TRBV12-3/TRBV12-4|-|TRBJ1-6
CASSPRTASSYNSPLHF
TGTGCCAGCAGTCCAAGGACGGCGAGCTCCTATAATTCACCCCTCCACTTT
>-|TRBV5-1|-|TRBJ2-2
CASRYGLRDTGELFF
TGCGCCAGCAGATATGGGCTCAGAGACACCGGGGAGCTGTTTTTT
>many|TRBV6-6|-|TRBJ1-6
CASSYRGQPLHF
TGTGCCAGCAGTTACAGGGGCCAACCCCTCCACTTT
>-|TRBV27|TRBD2|TRBJ2-7
CASRAGLAGGPSYEQYF
TGTGCCAGTCGAGCGGGACTAGCGGGAGGGCCGTCCTACGAGCAGTACTTC
>-|TRBV7-9|TRBD1|TRBJ2-7
CASSLLGQATYEQYF
TGTGCCAGCAGCTTACTGGGACAGGCTACCTACGAGCAGTACTTC
>few|TRBV5-1|TRBD1|TRBJ2-2
CASSSVGGETGELFF
TGCGCCAGCAGCTCAGTAGGGGGCGAGACCGGGGAGCTGTTTTTT
>many|TRBV20-1|-|TRBJ2-3
CSASVRVADTQYF
TGCAGTGCTAGTGTCAGGGTGGCAGATACGCAGTATTTT
>few|TRBV29-1|TRBD2|TRBJ2-1
CSVGLADNEQFF
TGCAGCGTTGGACTAGCGGACAATGAGCAGTTCTTC
>many|TRBV6-6|-|TRBJ2-3
CASNTVTDTQYF
TGTGCCAGCAACACAGTCACAGATACGCAGTATTTT
>many|TRBV19|-|TRBJ1-5
CASSIIAGLNQPQHF
TGTGCCAGTAGTATAATTGCAGGCCTCAATCAGCCCCAGCATTTT
>few|TRBV10-3|TRBD1|TRBJ1-1
CAIRSGTVPMNAEAFF
TGTGCCATCCGAAGCGGGACAGTTCCTATGAACGCTGAAGCTTTCTTT
>many|TRBV24-1|TRBD2|TRBJ2-1
CATSDRPLASAYNEQFF
TGTGCCACCAGTGATCGCCCACTAGCGTCGGCCTACAATGAGCAGTTCTTC
>few|TRBV28|TRBD1|TRBJ2-7
CATSPPDRASEQYF
TGTGCCACCTCGCCCCCGGACAGGGCTAGCGAGCAGTACTTC
>many|TRBV29-1|TRBD1|TRBJ2-3
CSAGGQEGDTQYF
TGCAGCGCCGGGGGACAGGAGGGAGATACGCAGTATTTT
>many|TRBV14|-|TRBJ2-2
CASSEQPNTGELFF
TGTGCCAGCAGTGAGCAGCCGAACACCGGGGAGCTGTTTTTT